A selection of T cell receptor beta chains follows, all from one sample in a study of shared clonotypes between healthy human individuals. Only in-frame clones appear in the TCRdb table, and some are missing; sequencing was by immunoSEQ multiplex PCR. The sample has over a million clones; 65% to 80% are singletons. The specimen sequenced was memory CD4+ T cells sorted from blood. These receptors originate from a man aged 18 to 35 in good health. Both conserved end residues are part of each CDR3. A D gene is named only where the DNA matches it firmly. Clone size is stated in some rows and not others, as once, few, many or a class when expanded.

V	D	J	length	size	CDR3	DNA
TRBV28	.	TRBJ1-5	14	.	CASRSGGSNQPQHF	TGTGCCAGCAGGTCGGGGGGTAGCAATCAGCCCCAGCATTTT
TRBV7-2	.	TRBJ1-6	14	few	CASSAPGTNSPLHF	TGTGCCAGCAGCGCACCGGGGACTAATTCACCCCTCCACTTT
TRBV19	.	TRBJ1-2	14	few	CASSIRGANYGYTF	TGTGCCAGTAGTATACGGGGGGCTAACTATGGCTACACCTTC
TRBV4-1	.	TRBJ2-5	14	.	CASSQDEGWETQYF	TGCGCCAGCAGCCAAGATGAAGGGTGGGAGACCCAGTACTTC
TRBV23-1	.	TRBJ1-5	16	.	CASSQSAGPGNQPQHF	TGCGCCAGCAGTCAATCCGCCGGGCCGGGCAATCAGCCCCAGCATTTT
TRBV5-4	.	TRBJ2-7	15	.	CASSQAQGKSYEQYF	TGTGCCAGCAGCCAAGCCCAGGGAAAGTCCTACGAGCAGTACTTC
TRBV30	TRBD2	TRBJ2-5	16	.	CAWSFRTSGRLETQYF	TGTGCCTGGAGTTTCCGGACTAGCGGGAGGCTTGAGACCCAGTACTTC
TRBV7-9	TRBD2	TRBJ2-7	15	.	CASSRASGGASEQYF	TGTGCCAGCAGCCGAGCTAGCGGGGGGGCTAGCGAGCAGTACTTC
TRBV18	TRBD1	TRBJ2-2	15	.	CASSSGQGYTGELFF	TGTGCCAGCTCATCCGGACAGGGATACACCGGGGAGCTGTTTTTT
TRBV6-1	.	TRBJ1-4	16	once	CASSERRGATNEKLFF	TGTGCCAGCAGTGAGAGAAGGGGTGCAACTAATGAAAAACTGTTTTTT
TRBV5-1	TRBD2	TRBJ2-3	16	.	CASSSGRAEGTDTQYF	TGCGCCAGTTCCAGCGGGAGGGCCGAGGGCACAGATACGCAGTATTTT
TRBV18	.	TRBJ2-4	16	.	CASSPPIGDPKNIQYF	TGTGCCAGCTCACCACCGATCGGGGACCCCAAAAACATTCAGTACTTC
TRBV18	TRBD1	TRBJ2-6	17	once	CASSPPTGGSGANVLTF	TGTGCCAGCTCACCACCGACAGGGGGTTCTGGGGCCAACGTCCTGACTTTC
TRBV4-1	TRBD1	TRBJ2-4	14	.	CASSQKTGVHIQYF	TGCGCCAGCAGCCAAAAGACAGGGGTGCACATTCAGTACTTC
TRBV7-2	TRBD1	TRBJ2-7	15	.	CASSWDSALSYEQYF	TGTGCCAGCAGTTGGGACAGCGCCCTCTCCTACGAGCAGTACTTC
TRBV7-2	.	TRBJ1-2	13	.	CASSFDWGYGYTF	TGTGCCAGCAGCTTCGATTGGGGCTATGGCTACACCTTC
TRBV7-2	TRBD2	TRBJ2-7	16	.	CASSSPRPSGSYEQYF	TGTGCCAGCAGCTCTCCTAGGCCTAGCGGCTCCTACGAGCAGTACTTC
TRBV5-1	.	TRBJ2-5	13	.	CASSRSRVETQYF	TGCGCCAGCAGTAGGTCTAGAGTGGAGACCCAGTACTTC
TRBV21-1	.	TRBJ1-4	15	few	CASLENGRGNEKLFF	TGTGCCAGCCTAGAGAACGGCAGGGGTAATGAAAAACTGTTTTTT
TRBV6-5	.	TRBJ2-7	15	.	CASNRRGQRTYEQYF	TGTGCCAGCAATCGACGGGGGCAGAGAACCTACGAGCAGTACTTC
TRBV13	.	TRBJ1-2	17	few	CASSLYVWPMGSYGYTF	TGTGCCAGCAGCTTATATGTTTGGCCAATGGGCTCCTATGGCTACACCTTC
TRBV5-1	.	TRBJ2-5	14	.	CASSMGGNGETQYF	TGCGCCAGCAGCATGGGGGGAAATGGCGAGACCCAGTACTTC
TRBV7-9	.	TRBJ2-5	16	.	CASSRPASSDQETQYF	TGTGCCAGCAGCCGTCCCGCCTCTTCGGACCAAGAGACCCAGTACTTC
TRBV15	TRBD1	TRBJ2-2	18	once	CATSRDRYGTGGGGELFF	TGTGCCACCAGCAGAGATAGATATGGGACAGGGGGAGGCGGGGAGCTGTTTTTT
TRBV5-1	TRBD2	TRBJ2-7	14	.	CASSRTSGIYEQYF	TGCGCCAGCAGCCGGACTAGCGGAATCTACGAGCAGTACTTC
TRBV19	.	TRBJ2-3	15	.	CASSQTGVGTDTQYF	TGTGCCAGTAGCCAAACGGGGGTAGGCACAGATACGCAGTATTTT
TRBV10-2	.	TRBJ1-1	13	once	CASSGQANTEAFF	TGCGCCAGCAGTGGACAGGCAAACACTGAAGCTTTCTTT